One sample yielded the 10 T cell receptor beta chains listed below, sequenced in a study of blood T cell repertoires in COVID-19 (dated by TCRdb to the early 2020s). The library was obtained by the immunoSEQ multiplex PCR assay. The source is immuneACCESS, and TCRdb retained only in-frame sequences with V and J called. Part of the clones is not carried over; for the studies checked, unresolved V genes explain less than half of this, and the remainder is unexplained. The sample table shows around 95,000 clones, and more than 65% are seen once. The leading ten clones occupy about 12% of the sample. Sequences were obtained from peripheral blood. The receptors stem from a woman in her 70s with acute or convalescent COVID-19.

CDR3 protein: CASSPGGDSGNTIYF. The CDR3 DNA sequence: TGCGCCAGCAGCCCGGGGGGAGACTCTGGAAACACCATATATTTT. V is TRBV5-1 and J is TRBJ1-3; possibly TRBD1 for D (5 bases). The germline V gene has CDR1 SGHRS and CDR2 YFSETQ. V dropped 4 bases and J dropped 0 bases, with 11 bases sitting between them. This CDR3 is 15 amino acids long.

V and J are TRBV19 and TRBJ1-5, with 12 bases identical to TRBD1. This CDR3 region has 18 residues. The V gene's germline CDR1 is LNHDA and CDR2 SQIVND (reference sequence). The ends lost 10 bases at V and 1 base at J; junction bases unmatched: 14. CDR3 DNA: TGTGCCACCCGGGGCGGGACAGGGGGCTTCTTCAGCAATCAGCCCCAGCATTTT. Its translation: CATRGGTGGFFSNQPQHF.

The chain recombines TRBV24-1 with TRBJ2-5; D unclear. The V and J ends lost 5 bases and 5 bases respectively, with 5 bases between them. CDR1 and CDR2 (germline): KGHDR, SFDVKD. The CDR3 is 11 amino acids. The CDR3 here is CATSAFETQYF. DNA for the CDR3: TGTGCCACCAGTGCCTTCGAGACCCAGTACTTC.

This rearrangement joins TRBV29-1 to TRBJ1-3; D ambiguous. Trimming left V 6 bases short and J 0 bases short, with 9 bases between. The CDR3 extends over 13 amino acids. Germline values: CDR1 SQVTM, CDR2 ANQGSEA. The CDR3 loop is CSVEVYSGNTIYF. The CDR3 region has the DNA TGCAGCGTGGAGGTCTACTCTGGAAACACCATATATTTT. Using reference TRBV29-1 and TRBJ1-3 for the parts outside the CDR3, the full variable domain is SAVISQKPSRDICQRGTSLTIQCQVDSQVTMMFWYRQQPGQSLTLIATANQGSEATYESGFVIDKFPISRPNLTFSTLTVSNMSPEDSSIYLCSVEVYSGNTIYFGEGSWLTVV.

The chain is built from TRBV7-8 and TRBJ1-1; D perhaps matches TRBD1 (6 bases). Germline lookup yields CDR1 SGHVS and CDR2 FQNEAQ. Deletions cut 5 bases from V and 0 bases from J, with 10 bases between. This CDR3 has 14 residues. The CDR3 is CASSQGHMNTEAFF. In nucleotides, the CDR3 is TGTGCCAGCAGCCAGGGACACATGAACACTGAAGCTTTCTTT.

The chain uses TRBV10-3 and TRBJ2-5; the match to TRBD1 covers 7 bases. The length of the CDR3 is 12 residues. Germline-derived CDR1 and CDR2 are ENHRY and SYGVKD. V trimming: 10 bases; J trimming: 5 bases; junction bases outside the gene matches: 7. In DNA, the CDR3 is TGTGCCACCACAGGGGTAGGGGAGACCCAGTACTTC. Amino acids: CATTGVGETQYF.

Points on this clone: Germline is not matched at one junction end, which may reflect a read error. The genes are TRBV11-1 and TRBJ2-5, with TRBD1 matching over 10 bases. CDR1 is SGHAT and CDR2 is FQDESV in the germline V gene (reference sequence). There are 13 residues in the CDR3. The DNA of the CDR3 is TGTGCCAGCAGCTTAGCGGACAGGGGGTCCCTTGACTTC. This codes for CASSLADRGSLDF.

This clone occurred once. The chain uses TRBV6-1 and TRBJ1-5, with D unresolved. Germline V gene sequence: CDR1 MNHNS, CDR2 SASEGT. The V end lost 3 bases, the J end lost 2 bases, and 11 bases lay between the germline ends. This CDR3 comprises 15 residues. As DNA, the CDR3 is TGTGCCAGCAGTGAGGCAGGCGTGGGCAATCAGCCCCAGCATTTT. Its protein is CASSEAGVGNQPQHF.

The V call is TRBV6-2 or TRBV6-3, the J call TRBJ2-5; no clear D gene. The CDR3 runs 16 residues. V was trimmed by 4 bases and J by 1 base, leaving 16 bases between them. CDR1 and CDR2 (germline): MNHEY, SVGEGT. CDR3 residues: CASSFRPPTGQETQYF. The CDR3, as DNA: TGTGCCAGCAGTTTCCGACCCCCGACTGGCCAAGAGACCCAGTACTTC.

CDR3 amino acids: CASTSWDRGVTEAFF. CDR3 DNA sequence: TGTGCCAGCACTTCCTGGGACAGGGGAGTCACTGAAGCTTTCTTT. This sequence joins TRBV2 and TRBJ1-1; 10 bases are a match to TRBD1. The CDR3 totals 15 residues. CDR1 is SNHLY, CDR2 FYNNEI, per germline. V lost 7 bases to trimming and J lost 4 bases; unmatched junction nucleotides: 9. Full variable domain (rest looked up from reference TRBV2 and TRBJ1-1): EPEVTQTPSHQVTQMGQEVILRCVPISNHLYFYWYRQILGQKVEFLVSFYNNEISEKSEIFDDQFSVERPDGSNFTLKIRSTKLEDSAMYFCASTSWDRGVTEAFFGQGTRLTVV.